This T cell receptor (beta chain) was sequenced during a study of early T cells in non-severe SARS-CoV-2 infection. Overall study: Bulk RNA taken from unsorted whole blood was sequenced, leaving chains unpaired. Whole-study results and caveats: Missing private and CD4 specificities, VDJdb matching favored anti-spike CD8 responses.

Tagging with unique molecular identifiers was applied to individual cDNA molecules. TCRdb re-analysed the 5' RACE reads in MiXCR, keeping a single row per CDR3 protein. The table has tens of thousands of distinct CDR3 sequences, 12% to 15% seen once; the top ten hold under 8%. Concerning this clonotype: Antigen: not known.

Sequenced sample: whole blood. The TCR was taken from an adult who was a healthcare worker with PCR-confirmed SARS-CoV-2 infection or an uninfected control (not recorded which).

The CDR3 protein is CASGSRAANEQFF. DNA for the CDR3: TGCGCCAGCGGCTCTCGGGCCGCCAATGAGCAGTTCTTC. This rearrangement joins TRBV4-3 to TRBJ2-1, with D hard to call. There are 13 residues in the CDR3. V was pared by 8 bases and J by 6 bases, with 14 bases between. The germline CDR1 and CDR2 sequences are LGHNA and YSLEER.